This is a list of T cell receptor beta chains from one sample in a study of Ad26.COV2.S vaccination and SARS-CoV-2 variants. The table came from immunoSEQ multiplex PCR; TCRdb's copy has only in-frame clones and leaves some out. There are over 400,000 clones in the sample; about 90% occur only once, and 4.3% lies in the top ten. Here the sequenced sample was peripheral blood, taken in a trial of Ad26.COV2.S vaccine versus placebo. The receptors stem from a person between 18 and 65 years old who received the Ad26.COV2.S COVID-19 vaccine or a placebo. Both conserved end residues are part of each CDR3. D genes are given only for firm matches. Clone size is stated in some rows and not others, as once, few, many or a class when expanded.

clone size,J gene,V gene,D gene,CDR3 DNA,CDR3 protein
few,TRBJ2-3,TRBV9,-,TGTGCCAGCAGCGTAGTAGGGAACACAGATACGCAGTATTTT,CASSVVGNTDTQYF
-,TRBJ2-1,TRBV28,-,TGTGCCAGCAGTTTGAGGGAGACGGATGAGCAGTTCTTC,CASSLRETDEQFF
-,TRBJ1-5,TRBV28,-,TGTGCCAGCAGTTTGGGCGGATCCCGCAATCAGCCCCAGCATTTT,CASSLGGSRNQPQHF
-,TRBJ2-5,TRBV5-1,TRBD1,TGCGCCAGCAGCTATGAAACCGGGACAGGGTGGGAGACCCAGTACTTC,CASSYETGTGWETQYF
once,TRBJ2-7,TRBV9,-,TGTGCCAGCAGCGTAGCGGGATTACCGACCTACGAGCAGTACTTC,CASSVAGLPTYEQYF
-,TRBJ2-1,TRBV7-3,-,TGTGCCAGCAGCTCAGGTTCCAATGAGCAGTTCTTC,CASSSGSNEQFF
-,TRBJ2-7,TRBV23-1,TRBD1,TGCGCCAGCAGTCAACGCCAGGGACAGGTCTACGAGCAGTACTTC,CASSQRQGQVYEQYF
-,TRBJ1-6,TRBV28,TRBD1,TGTGCCAGCAGTTGGACAGGGACTAATTCACCCCTCCACTTT,CASSWTGTNSPLHF
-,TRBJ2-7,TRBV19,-,TGTGCCAGTAGCCGGGCGGGCGAGCAGTACTTC,CASSRAGEQYF
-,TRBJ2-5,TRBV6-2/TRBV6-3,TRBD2,TGTGCCAGCAGTGCCGGGACTAGCAAAGAGACCCAGTACTTC,CASSAGTSKETQYF
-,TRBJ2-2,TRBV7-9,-,TGTGCCAGCAGCTTATTAGGGGCGTCACGGCCCGGGGAGCTGTTTTTT,CASSLLGASRPGELFF
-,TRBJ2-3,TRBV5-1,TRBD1,TGCGCCAGCAGCTTACGTCCCGGGACAGGGTTTACCACAGATACGCAGTATTTT,CASSLRPGTGFTTDTQYF
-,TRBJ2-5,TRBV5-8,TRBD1,TGTGCCAGCAGCCCCGGGACAGGGCAAGAGACCCAGTACTTC,CASSPGTGQETQYF
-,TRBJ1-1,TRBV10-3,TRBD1,TGTGCCATCAGCGCTGGACAGGGGGGCACTGAAGCTTTCTTT,CAISAGQGGTEAFF
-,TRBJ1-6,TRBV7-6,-,TGTGCCAGCAGCTTACAGGAGAATTCACCCCTCCACTTT,CASSLQENSPLHF
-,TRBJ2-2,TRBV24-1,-,TGTGCCACCTGGGACACGAACACCGGGGAGCTGTTTTTT,CATWDTNTGELFF
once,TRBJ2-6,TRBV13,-,TGTGCCAGCAGCTTTGGTGAGGGAAGCGTCCTGACTTTC,CASSFGEGSVLTF
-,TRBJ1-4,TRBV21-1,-,TGTGCCAGCAGCTGCGACAGGGTCCTTAATGAAAAACTGTTTTTT,CASSCDRVLNEKLFF
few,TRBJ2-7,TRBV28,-,TGTGCCAGCAGTCCCAGGGCCCCCTACGAGCAGTACTTC,CASSPRAPYEQYF
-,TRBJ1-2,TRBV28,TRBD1,TGTGCCAGCAGTTTTCCCCCGACAGGGTACGGCTACACCTTC,CASSFPPTGYGYTF
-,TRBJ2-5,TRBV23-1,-,TGCGCCAGCAGCTCCGGACACAGGTTTTGGAAAGAGACCCAGTACTTC,CASSSGHRFWKETQYF
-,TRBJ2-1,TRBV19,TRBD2,TGTGCCAGTAGTATAGCGGGAGGGCGGAATGAGCAGTTCTTC,CASSIAGGRNEQFF
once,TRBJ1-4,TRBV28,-,TGTGCCAGCAGTTTATCAGGGTCTTCGGAAAAACTGTTTTTT,CASSLSGSSEKLFF
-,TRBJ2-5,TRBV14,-,TGTGCCAGCAGCCGTTTTGTCACACAAGAGACCCAGTACTTC,CASSRFVTQETQYF
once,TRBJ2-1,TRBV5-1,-,TGCGCCAGCAGCTTGGGGGACGGTACATACAATGAGCAGTTCTTC,CASSLGDGTYNEQFF
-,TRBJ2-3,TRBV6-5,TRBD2,TGTGCCAGCAGTAATGAAGGACTAGACACAGATACGCAGTATTTT,CASSNEGLDTDTQYF
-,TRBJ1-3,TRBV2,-,TGTGCCAGCAGCCAGAGCTCTGGAAACACCATATATTTT,CASSQSSGNTIYF
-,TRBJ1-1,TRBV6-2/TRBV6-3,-,TGTGCCAGCAGTTACCCAACAGTACAGGGATTTGGCACTGAAGCTTTCTTT,CASSYPTVQGFGTEAFF
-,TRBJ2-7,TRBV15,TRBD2,TGTGCCACCAGCAGAGATCTGGGGACTAGCGCACAACCCTACGAGCAGTACTTC,CATSRDLGTSAQPYEQYF
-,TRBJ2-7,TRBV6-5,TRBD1,TGTGCCAGCAGTTACGTCGGGACAGGGGGCATTTACGAGCAGTACTTC,CASSYVGTGGIYEQYF
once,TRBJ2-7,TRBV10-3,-,TGTGCCATCACTAGCCAGGGAGGAGCCTACGAGCAGTACTTC,CAITSQGGAYEQYF
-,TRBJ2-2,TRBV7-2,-,TGTGCCAGCAGCTTAATGGTAGCGGCGAACACCGGGGAGCTGTTTTTT,CASSLMVAANTGELFF
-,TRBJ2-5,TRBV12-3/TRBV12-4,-,TGTGCCAGCAGAACAAATCAAGAGACCCAGTACTTC,CASRTNQETQYF
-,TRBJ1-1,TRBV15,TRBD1,TGTGCCACCAGCGCGCCTCCCGGGACAGGGGGATTTGGTAGGTACACTGAAGCTTTCTTT,CATSAPPGTGGFGRYTEAFF
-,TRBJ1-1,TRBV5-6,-,TGTGCCTCCTCACTAAACGTGGGAACTGAAGCTTTCTTT,CASSLNVGTEAFF
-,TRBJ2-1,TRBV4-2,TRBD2,TGTGCCAGCAGCCAAGCTAGCGGGATCATCGATGAGCAGTTCTTC,CASSQASGIIDEQFF
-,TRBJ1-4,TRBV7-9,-,TGTGCCAGCAGCTTAGGCCGCACAACTAATGAAAAACTGTTTTTT,CASSLGRTTNEKLFF
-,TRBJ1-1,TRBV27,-,TGTGCCAGCAGTTTATCCGGGGATTCGGTTGTAGCTTTCTTT,CASSLSGDSVVAFF
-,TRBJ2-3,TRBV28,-,TGTGCCAGCAGTTTATTAGGGGATACGCAGTATTTT,CASSLLGDTQYF
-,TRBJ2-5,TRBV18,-,TGTGCCAGCTCCCTCATGCAGGGTTGGGAGACCCAGTACTTC,CASSLMQGWETQYF
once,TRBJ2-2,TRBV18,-,TGTGCCAGCTCAGCAAAAGGGGTGACCGGGGAGCTGTTTTTT,CASSAKGVTGELFF
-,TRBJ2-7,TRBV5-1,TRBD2,TGCGCCAGCAGCTTGGGTACCCTAGCGGGAGAAGCCTACGAGCAGTACTTC,CASSLGTLAGEAYEQYF
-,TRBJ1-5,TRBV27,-,TGTGCCAGCAGCAACAGGGATCAGCCCCAGCATTTT,CASSNRDQPQHF
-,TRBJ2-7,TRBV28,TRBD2,TGTGCCAGCACCGGACTAGCACCCTACGAGCAGTACTTC,CASTGLAPYEQYF
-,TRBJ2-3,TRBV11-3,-,TGTGCCAGCAGCTCCCGACTAGATTCGGATACGCAGTATTTT,CASSSRLDSDTQYF
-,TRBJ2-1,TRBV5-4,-,TGTGCCAGCAGCTTGGCGGCGGGATCCTACAATGAGCAGTTCTTC,CASSLAAGSYNEQFF
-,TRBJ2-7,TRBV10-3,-,TGTGCCATCAGTGGCGTTGTTGGCGGGACCTCCTACGAGCAGTACTTC,CAISGVVGGTSYEQYF
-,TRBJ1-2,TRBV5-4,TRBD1,TGTGCCAGCAGCTGGACAGGGGGGGGCTACACCTTC,CASSWTGGGYTF
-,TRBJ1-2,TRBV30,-,TGTGCCTGGAGTCTAGGCGGGGGGCTTGGCTACACCTTC,CAWSLGGGLGYTF
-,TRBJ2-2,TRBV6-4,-,TGTGCCAGCAGTGACTCCGCGGCAACCGGGGAGCTGTTTTTT,CASSDSAATGELFF
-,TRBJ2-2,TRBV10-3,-,TGTGCCGGGGGGTCGGCGGGCAATTCGAACACCGGGGAGCTGTTTTTT,CAGGSAGNSNTGELFF
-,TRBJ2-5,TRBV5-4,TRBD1,TGTGCCAGCAGCTTGGGGACAGGGGATTTTAGGGAGACCCAGTACTTC,CASSLGTGDFRETQYF
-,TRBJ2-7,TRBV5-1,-,TGCGCCAGCAGCTTGGCTCGTGGGCGGGTCTCCTACGAGCAGTACTTC,CASSLARGRVSYEQYF
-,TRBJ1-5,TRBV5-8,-,TGTGCCAGCAGCTTGGAGGGTAGCGGTCAGCCCCAGCATTTT,CASSLEGSGQPQHF
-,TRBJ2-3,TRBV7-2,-,TGTGCCAGCAGCTTAGGTTTCCCAGATACGCAGTATTTT,CASSLGFPDTQYF